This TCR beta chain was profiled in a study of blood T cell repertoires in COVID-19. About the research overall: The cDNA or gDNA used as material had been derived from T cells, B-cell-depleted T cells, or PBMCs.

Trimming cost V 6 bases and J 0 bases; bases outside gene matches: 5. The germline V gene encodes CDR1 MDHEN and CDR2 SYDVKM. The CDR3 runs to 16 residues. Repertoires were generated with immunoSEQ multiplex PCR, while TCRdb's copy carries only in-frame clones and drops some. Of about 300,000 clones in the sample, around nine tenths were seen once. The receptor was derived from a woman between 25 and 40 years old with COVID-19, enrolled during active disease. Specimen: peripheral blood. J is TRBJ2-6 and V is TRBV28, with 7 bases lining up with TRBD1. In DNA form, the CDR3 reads TGTGCCAGCAGGTACAGGGGATACTCTGGGGCCAACGTCCTGACTTTC. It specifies CASRYRGYSGANVLTF.